This paragraph covers one TCR beta chain sequence. This clone was counted a few times. Its recognized antigen is unknown. No much larger clone exists at a distance of one base, and base qualities are not known. The entire amount of isolated RNA was reverse transcribed using the High Capacity cDNA Reverse Transcription Kit, so the sequenced TCRB transcripts were expressed ones. Deep immunoSEQ sequencing was applied to naive, central memory and regulatory T cell samples, giving an average of roughly 3.5 million total reads per sample. Sorted cells were lysed in RLT buffer, and RNA was extracted using DNase-treated RNeasy Micro or Mini kits according to cell number. To prevent cross-contamination, every cell subset was processed on its own, while patient and healthy donor samples were processed together. The immunoSEQ multiplex PCR was used to amplify TCRB sequences from cDNA, yielding 87-bp fragments that span the CDR3 region. The amplicons were sequenced using the Illumina HiSeq platform. The published analysis was carried out like this. Synthetic template baselines were used to correct PCR bias computationally, reads within Hamming distance 2 were collapsed together, and singletons that could not be merged were discarded. Reads were aligned against IMGT to assign V, D and J genes, CDR3 length and insertions or deletions at six rearrangement sites. Within each subset, clonotype counts were normalized to sorted cell number, and only after that were true diversity and Gini coefficients computed with the tcR R package. Repertoire sharing was quantified using the overlap coefficient calculated on TCRB nucleotide sequences. Out-of-frame TCRB sequences from naive cells were analyzed as a proxy for the pre-selection repertoire. TCRdb stores this immuneACCESS table with in-frame sequences only. Part of the clones is absent; in the studies checked, under half of the shortfall reflects unresolved V genes, and no reason is known for the rest. Clone size and the V and J calls come from that table; the DNA yielded D and trimming. A total of about 360,000 clones appear in this sample, approximately 12% of them only once. The ten largest clonotypes hold 0.015% to 0.02% of the sample.

The entry originates in a study of beta chain features in type 1 diabetes (dated by TCRdb to 2017 to 2018). About the study as a whole: No differences in mean age, gender distribution, total cell number or subset yield were found between patients and healthy donors. Across all samples, fewer than 130 million sorted cells were examined, and cell number per subset correlated strongly with RNA yield. The study compared the TCRB repertoires of sorted circulating CD4+ T cell subsets in recently diagnosed type 1 diabetes patients with those in matched healthy donors. Naive and central memory subsets were obtained from all 28 donors, but regulatory and stem cell-like memory subsets were isolated from only 8 patients and roughly 8 healthy donors. On the study overall, not on this receptor specifically: PCR may preferentially amplify shorter templates, but because patient and control samples were amplified and corrected together, any resulting skew would affect both groups equally. Naive, central memory and regulatory TCRB repertoires appeared more similar among patients than among healthy donors. HLA sub-analyses involved small numbers of individuals, so any influence of HLA type on TCRB rearrangement remained unresolved. Fewer insertions and more nucleotide deletions at VDJ recombination sites were observed in patients with type 1 diabetes, implying thymic rearrangement abnormalities. Because cDNA was sequenced instead of genomic DNA, highly expressing activated cells could be over-represented, though the groups showed no difference in activation or CD3 levels. A moderate but significant shortening of TCRB CDR3 length was observed in type 1 diabetes patients in all four CD4+ subsets.

The germline V and J ends show losses of 5 bases and 1 base respectively, and no gene match explains 2 bases of the junction. The CDR3, cysteine through phenylalanine, is 13 amino acids long. The DNA shown is the 39-base CDR3, in frame from base 1. In the germline V gene, CDR1 corresponds to SGHTA and CDR2 to FQGTGA. Each donor gave one peripheral blood draw, averaging around 0.11 L, which was collected into heparinised tubes. Using a panel that included CD45RO, CCR7, CD25, CD127, CD95 and CD27, naive, central memory, regulatory and stem cell-like memory CD4+ T cells were sorted on a BD FACSAria II. A purity above 98% was achieved for all sorted populations. Right away, PBMCs were isolated by Lymphoprep density gradient centrifugation and were stained directly, with no culture step. Samples were stained and sorted in pairs, with one healthy donor and one patient per experiment, so that batch effects were minimized.

The chain is encoded by TRBV7-3 joined to TRBJ2-7, with 7 bases in between that match TRBD1. This receptor was obtained from a man younger than 35 in good health. Sequencing was carried out using naive CD4+ T cells from blood. The cell subset or site label for this specimen denotes: true naive CD4+ T cells. The sequenced DNA is TGTGCCAGCAGCCGACAGGGATCCTACGAGCAGTACTTC. This is translated as CASSRQGSYEQYF.